Listed here are 22 T cell receptor beta chains from one sample, sequenced in a study of cytotoxic CD8 clonotypes in ibrutinib-treated CLL. Assay used: immunoSEQ multiplex PCR; TCRdb lists only in-frame clones, some missing. The repertoire consists of 150,000 to 200,000 clones, with more than 75% occurring once and the leading ten covering roughly 2%. Sequenced material: PBMCs, taken after 12 months of ibrutinib treatment. The receptor set was obtained from a human donor with chronic lymphocytic leukemia.

The J gene is TRBJ2-7, the V gene TRBV4-2; TRBD1 agrees at 7 bases. The CDR3 consists of 15 residues. Germline V lookup: CDR1 LGHNA, CDR2 YNFKEQ. After removal of 1 base from V and 5 bases from J, the junction contained 8 bases not matched to a gene. The CDR3 DNA reads as TGTGCCAGCAGCCAAGTGGTGGGACAGTACAACGAGCAGTACTTC. Translating it yields CASSQVVGQYNEQYF.

The gene calls are TRBV5-4 and TRBJ1-6, with D unresolved. The CDR3 extends over 13 amino acids. Germline CDR1 reads SGHNT; CDR2 reads YYREEE (reference sequence). V was clipped by 2 bases and J by 9 bases, with 9 bases between them. CDR3 amino acids: CASSLGSSSPLHF. CDR3 bases: TGTGCCAGCAGCTTAGGGTCGAGTTCACCCCTCCACTTT.

The rearrangement links TRBV18 to TRBJ1-3, with a weak D call TRBD1 (6 bases). The CDR3 length is 16 residues. V dropped 5 bases and J dropped 2 bases, with 16 bases sitting between them. Germline-derived CDR1 and CDR2 are KGHSH and LQKENI. In nucleotides, the CDR3 is TGTGCCAGCTCATCCGCCTTCCGGGACACTGGAAACACCATATATTTT. This encodes CASSSAFRDTGNTIYF.

Only a few counts were recorded for this clone. The chain uses TRBV2 and TRBJ2-6; no firm D call. Germline loops: CDR1 SNHLY, CDR2 FYNNEI. Trimming pared 4 bases from V and 2 bases from J, leaving 15 bases between. The CDR3 spans 17 residues. For the CDR3, the DNA is TGTGCCAGCAGTGGGGCCTTCTCAGGCGCTGGGGCCAACGTCCTGACTTTC. This codes for CASSGAFSGAGANVLTF.

The CDR3 sequence: CSWGGSYEQYF. The CDR3 nucleotides are TGCAGCTGGGGAGGGTCCTACGAGCAGTACTTC. This sequence joins TRBV20-1 and TRBJ2-7; 7 bases match TRBD2. The germline gives CDR1 DFQATT, CDR2 SNEGSKA (reference sequence). The CDR3 loop spans 11 amino acids.

The chain employs TRBV5-1 and TRBJ2-5, with TRBD2 matching over 7 bases. The length of the CDR3 is 14 residues. Trimming removed 4 bases from V and 5 bases from J; junction bases left unmatched: 8. The germline CDR1 and CDR2 sequences are SGHRS and YFSETQ. Here the CDR3 reads CASSDGRGVETQYF. The DNA for the CDR3 is TGCGCCAGCAGCGATGGGAGGGGCGTGGAGACCCAGTACTTC.

This sequence joins TRBV2 and TRBJ2-1; D gene uncertain. Trimming shortened V by 2 bases and J by 7 bases, and 3 bases separated the two germline ends. CDR1 and CDR2 from the germline V gene are SNHLY and FYNNEI. The CDR3 totals 11 residues. As DNA, the CDR3 is TGTGCCAGCAGTGAAAGGAATGAGCAGTTCTTC. This translates into CASSERNEQFF.

This clone has only a few counts. The chain has TRBV28 and TRBJ1-2; no reliable D call. The germline V gene encodes CDR1 MDHEN and CDR2 SYDVKM. The CDR3 is made up of 13 amino acids. Trimming removed 5 bases at V and 3 bases at J, with 10 bases between. The CDR3: CASSLGIDYGYTF. CDR3 nucleotide sequence: TGTGCCAGCAGTCTCGGCATCGACTATGGCTACACCTTC.

The chain links TRBV7-2 to TRBJ1-1; TRBD1 might be the D (5 bases). The CDR3 is 14 residues long. Germline values: CDR1 SGHTA, CDR2 FQGNSA. V was shortened by 5 bases and J by 4 bases, with 14 bases between the two germline ends. The CDR3 region has the DNA TGTGCCAGCAGCCCCCGGTCAGGGACCACTGAAGCTTTCTTT. It encodes CASSPRSGTTEAFF.

The chain employs TRBV2 and TRBJ2-1; TRBD2 aligns across 7 bases. CDR1 is SNHLY, CDR2 FYNNEI, per germline. The V segment lost 6 bases and the J segment 0 bases; nucleotides outside the gene matches: 11. The CDR3 runs 17 residues. DNA of the CDR3: TGTGCCAGCAGCGGCCTTACTAGCGCTGTCTCCTACAATGAGCAGTTCTTC. It codes for CASSGLTSAVSYNEQFF.

This chain links TRBV11-2 with TRBJ2-7, with 8 bases matching TRBD2. V was clipped by 6 bases and J by 2 bases; unmatched bases: 9. CDR3 length equals 15 residues. In germline, CDR1 is SGHAT, CDR2 FQNNGV. The CDR3 spells CASRPTSAKTYEQYF. The CDR3 DNA follows: TGTGCCAGCAGACCGACTAGCGCTAAAACCTACGAGCAGTACTTC.

This chain links TRBV5-1 with TRBJ1-6, with 8 bases matching TRBD1. This CDR3 comprises 15 residues. J was trimmed by 9 bases and V by 0 bases; bases with no gene match: 5. Germline loops: CDR1 SGHRS, CDR2 YFSETQ. In DNA form, the CDR3 reads TGCGCCAGCAGCTTGGATCAGGGGGCTGGTTCACCCCTCCACTTT. Translated, it gives CASSLDQGAGSPLHF. The full variable domain, with the rest looked up from reference TRBV5-1 and TRBJ1-6, is KAGVTQTPRYLIKTRGQQVTLSCSPISGHRSVSWYQQTPGQGLQFLFEYFSETQRNKGNFPGRFSGRQFSNSRSEMNVSTLELGDSALYLCASSLDQGAGSPLHFGNGTRLTVT.

This clone was recorded only once. The chain couples TRBV18 to TRBJ2-4, with D perhaps matching TRBD1 (6 bases). The CDR3 spans 16 residues. Germline V gene data show CDR1 as KGHSH and CDR2 as LQKENI. Trimming took off 3 bases at V and 4 bases at J, with 16 bases between the two ends. The CDR3 nucleotides read TGTGCCAGCTCACCGCCCTTGACAGGCGGTAAAAACATTCAGTACTTC. Amino acids: CASSPPLTGGKNIQYF.

The chain links TRBV5-1 to TRBJ2-3, with 7 bases that match TRBD1. The ends lost 0 bases at V and 4 bases at J; junction bases unmatched: 8. Germline V gives CDR1 SGHRS, CDR2 YFSETQ. The CDR3 is made up of 16 amino acids. The CDR3 DNA follows: TGCGCCAGCAGCTTGGAGCCAGGGGGAACCGCAGATACGCAGTATTTT. Protein product: CASSLEPGGTADTQYF. The full variable domain, with the rest looked up from reference TRBV5-1 and TRBJ2-3, is KAGVTQTPRYLIKTRGQQVTLSCSPISGHRSVSWYQQTPGQGLQFLFEYFSETQRNKGNFPGRFSGRQFSNSRSEMNVSTLELGDSALYLCASSLEPGGTADTQYFGPGTRLTVL.

The V and J genes are TRBV19 and TRBJ2-1, with 9 bases that match TRBD1. V shed 6 bases, J shed 8 bases, and the junction held 17 bases outside the gene matches. This CDR3 has 17 amino acids. Germline values: CDR1 LNHDA, CDR2 SQIVND (reference sequence). The CDR3: CASSPPARTGVNYEQFF. CDR3 coding DNA: TGTGCCAGTAGCCCTCCGGCGAGGACAGGGGTTAATTATGAGCAGTTCTTC.

The chain recombines TRBV7-9 with TRBJ1-2; the D gene is possibly TRBD1 (6 bases). The CDR3 extends over 14 amino acids. The V end lost 1 base, the J end lost 8 bases, and 14 bases lay between the germline ends. The V gene's germline CDR1 is SEHNR and CDR2 FQNEAQ (reference sequence). The CDR3 region is CASSLGTDTLGYTF. The CDR3 DNA sequence: TGTGCCAGCAGCTTAGGGACAGATACGCTCGGCTACACCTTC.

The chain uses TRBV11-2 and TRBJ2-7; 9 positions match TRBD2. The CDR3 spans 14 residues. Germline V gene sequence: CDR1 SGHAT, CDR2 FQNNGV. V was clipped by 5 bases and J by 6 bases; unmatched bases: 8. CDR3 amino acids: CASSPTSGWGEQYF. CDR3 DNA: TGTGCCAGCAGCCCGACTAGCGGATGGGGCGAGCAGTACTTC.

This rearrangement joins TRBV5-4 to TRBJ1-5; D is ambiguous. V was clipped by 0 bases and J by 5 bases, with 6 bases between them. The CDR3 is 13 residues long. Germline V CDR1 and CDR2: SGHNT, YYREEE (reference sequence). The CDR3 coding sequence is TGTGCCAGCAGCTTGGGGAGGGATCAGCCCCAGCATTTT. Protein: CASSLGRDQPQHF.

This chain links TRBV7-2 with TRBJ2-3; TRBD1 aligns across 8 bases. The CDR3 contains 17 residues. Trimming at V came to 5 bases and at J to 6 bases, leaving 16 bases not matched to a gene. CDR1 is SGHTA, CDR2 FQGNSA, per germline. The CDR3 here is CASSRRRPQGAGDTQYF. CDR3 DNA: TGTGCCAGCAGCCGTCGCCGACCGCAGGGGGCGGGTGATACGCAGTATTTT.

This clone has a handful of counts. This sequence joins TRBV6-1 and TRBJ1-6; no clear D gene. This CDR3 comprises 15 residues. Trimming took 4 bases from V and 7 from J, leaving 14 bases between them. The germline gives CDR1 MNHNS, CDR2 SASEGT. The CDR3 DNA reads TGTGCCAGCAGTGCTATCACCCCCTCGAATTCACCCCTCCACTTT. Translated: CASSAITPSNSPLHF.

The V and J genes are TRBV5-1 and TRBJ2-5, with 11 bases fitting TRBD2. V lost 0 bases to trimming and J lost 5 bases; unmatched junction nucleotides: 9. This CDR3 has 17 residues. CDR1 is SGHRS, CDR2 YFSETQ, per germline. CDR3 DNA: TGCGCCAGCAGCTTGGCACCTACTAGCGGGAGTCCCGAGACCCAGTACTTC. It encodes CASSLAPTSGSPETQYF.

This chain connects TRBV27 to TRBJ2-5, with D perhaps assigned TRBD1 or TRBD2 (5 bases each). The germline CDR1 and CDR2 sequences are MNHEY and SMNVEV (reference sequence). The CDR3 runs 16 residues. Trimming stripped 2 bases from V and 1 base from J, with 14 bases between. CDR3 region: CASSLRGLALQETQYF. In DNA, the CDR3 is TGTGCCAGCAGTTTAAGGGGTCTAGCCCTCCAAGAGACCCAGTACTTC.